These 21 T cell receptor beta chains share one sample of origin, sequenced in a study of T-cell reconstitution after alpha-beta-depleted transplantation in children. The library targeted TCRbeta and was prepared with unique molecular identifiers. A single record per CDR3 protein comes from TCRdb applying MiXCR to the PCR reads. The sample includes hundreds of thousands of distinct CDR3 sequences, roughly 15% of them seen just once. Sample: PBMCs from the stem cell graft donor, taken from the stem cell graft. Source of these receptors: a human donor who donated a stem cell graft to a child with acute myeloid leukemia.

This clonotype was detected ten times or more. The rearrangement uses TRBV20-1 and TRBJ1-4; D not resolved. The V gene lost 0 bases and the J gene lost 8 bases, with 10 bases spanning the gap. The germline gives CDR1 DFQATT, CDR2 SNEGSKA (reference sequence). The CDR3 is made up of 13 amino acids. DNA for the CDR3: TGCAGTGCTAGAGAGCAGCCAGGAGAAAAACTGTTTTTT. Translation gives CSAREQPGEKLFF.

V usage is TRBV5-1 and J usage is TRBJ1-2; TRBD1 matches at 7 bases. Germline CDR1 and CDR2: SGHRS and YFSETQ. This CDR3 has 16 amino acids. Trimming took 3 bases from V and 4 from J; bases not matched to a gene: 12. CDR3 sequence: CASSSPEGAEGYGYTF. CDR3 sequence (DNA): TGCGCCAGCAGCTCCCCCGAGGGGGCAGAGGGCTATGGCTACACCTTC.

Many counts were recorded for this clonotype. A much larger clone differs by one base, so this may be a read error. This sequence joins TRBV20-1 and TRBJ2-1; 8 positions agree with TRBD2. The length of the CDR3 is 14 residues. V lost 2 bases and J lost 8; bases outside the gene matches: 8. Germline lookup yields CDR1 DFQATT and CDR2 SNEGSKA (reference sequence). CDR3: CSARIPPGGDEQFF. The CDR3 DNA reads TGCAGTGCTAGAATCCCCCCGGGGGGGGATGAGCAGTTCTTC.

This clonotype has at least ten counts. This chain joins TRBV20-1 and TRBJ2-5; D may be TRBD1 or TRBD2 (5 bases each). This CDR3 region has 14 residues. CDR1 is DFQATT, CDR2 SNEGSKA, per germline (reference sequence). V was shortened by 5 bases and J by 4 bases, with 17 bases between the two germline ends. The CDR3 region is CSASGQGRGETQYF. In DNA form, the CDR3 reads TGCAGTGCTTCCGGCCAGGGACGAGGAGAGACCCAGTACTTC.

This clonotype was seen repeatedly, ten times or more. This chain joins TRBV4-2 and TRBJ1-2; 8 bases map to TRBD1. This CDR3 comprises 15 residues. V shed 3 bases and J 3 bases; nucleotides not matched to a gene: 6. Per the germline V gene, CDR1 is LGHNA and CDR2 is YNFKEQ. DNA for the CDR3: TGTGCCAGCAGCCAGCTGGGACAGGACTACTATGGCTACACCTTC. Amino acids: CASSQLGQDYYGYTF.

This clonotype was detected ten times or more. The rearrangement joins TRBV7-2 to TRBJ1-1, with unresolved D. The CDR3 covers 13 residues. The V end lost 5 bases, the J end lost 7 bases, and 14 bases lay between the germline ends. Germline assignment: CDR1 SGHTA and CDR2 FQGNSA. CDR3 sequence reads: CASSPRRTDEAFF. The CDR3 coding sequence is TGTGCCAGCAGCCCCCGGCGGACTGATGAAGCTTTCTTT.

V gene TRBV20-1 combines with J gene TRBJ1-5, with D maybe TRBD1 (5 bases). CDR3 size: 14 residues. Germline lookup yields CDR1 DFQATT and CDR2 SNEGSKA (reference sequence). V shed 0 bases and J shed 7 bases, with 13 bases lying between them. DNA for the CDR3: TGCAGTGCTAGAGAGGGGACCGCAGGCCAGCCCCAGCATTTT. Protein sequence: CSAREGTAGQPQHF.

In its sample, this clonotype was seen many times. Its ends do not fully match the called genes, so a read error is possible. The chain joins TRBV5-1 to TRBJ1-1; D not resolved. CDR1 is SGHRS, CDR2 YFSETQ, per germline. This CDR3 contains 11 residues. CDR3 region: CASSLDGSPFF. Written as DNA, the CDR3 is TGCGCCAGCAGTTTGGACGGCAGCCCTTTCTTT. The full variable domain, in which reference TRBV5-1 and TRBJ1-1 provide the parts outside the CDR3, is KAGVTQTPRYLIKTRGQQVTLSCSPISGHRSVSWYQQTPGQGLQFLFEYFSETQRNKGNFPGRFSGRQFSNSRSEMNVSTLELGDSALYLCASSLDGSPFFGQGTRLTVV.

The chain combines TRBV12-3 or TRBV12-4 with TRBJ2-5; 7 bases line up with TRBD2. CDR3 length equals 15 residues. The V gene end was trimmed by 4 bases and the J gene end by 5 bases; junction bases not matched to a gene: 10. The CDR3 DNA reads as TGTGCCAGCAGTTCGCGCGAAACTAGCGCGGAGACCCAGTACTTC. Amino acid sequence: CASSSRETSAETQYF.

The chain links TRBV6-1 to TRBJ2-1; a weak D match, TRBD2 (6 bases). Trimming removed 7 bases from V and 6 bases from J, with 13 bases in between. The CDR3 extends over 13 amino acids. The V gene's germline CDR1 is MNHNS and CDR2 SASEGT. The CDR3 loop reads CASTHGGINEQFF. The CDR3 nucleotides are TGTGCCAGCACCCACGGGGGAATCAATGAGCAGTTCTTC.

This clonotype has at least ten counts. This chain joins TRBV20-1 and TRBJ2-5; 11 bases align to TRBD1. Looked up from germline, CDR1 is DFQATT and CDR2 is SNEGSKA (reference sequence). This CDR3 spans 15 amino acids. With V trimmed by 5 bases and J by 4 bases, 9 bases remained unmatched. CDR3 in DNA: TGCAGTGCTGGGCAACCCGGGACAGGGGGAGAGACCCAGTACTTC. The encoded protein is CSAGQPGTGGETQYF.

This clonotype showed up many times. The CDR3: CASSAVRTSTDTQYF. The CDR3, as DNA: TGTGCCAGCAGCGCCGTCAGAACGAGCACAGATACGCAGTATTTT. The chain is built from TRBV7-2 and TRBJ2-3; D uncertain. Per germline, CDR1 SGHTA and CDR2 FQGNSA. This CDR3 has 15 amino acids. V lost 5 bases and J 0 bases, leaving 12 bases between the germline ends.

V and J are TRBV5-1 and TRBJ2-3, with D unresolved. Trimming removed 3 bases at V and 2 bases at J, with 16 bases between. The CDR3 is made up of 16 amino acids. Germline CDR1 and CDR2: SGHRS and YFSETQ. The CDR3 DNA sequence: TGCGCCAGCAGCTCTCTTATCTCAGGATCCACAGATACGCAGTATTTT. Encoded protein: CASSSLISGSTDTQYF.

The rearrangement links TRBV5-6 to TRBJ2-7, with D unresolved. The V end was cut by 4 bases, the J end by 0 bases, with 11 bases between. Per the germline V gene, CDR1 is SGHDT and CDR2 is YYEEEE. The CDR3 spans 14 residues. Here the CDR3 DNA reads TGTGCCAGCAGCGAAGACGGTTTCTCCTACGAGCAGTACTTC. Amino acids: CASSEDGFSYEQYF.

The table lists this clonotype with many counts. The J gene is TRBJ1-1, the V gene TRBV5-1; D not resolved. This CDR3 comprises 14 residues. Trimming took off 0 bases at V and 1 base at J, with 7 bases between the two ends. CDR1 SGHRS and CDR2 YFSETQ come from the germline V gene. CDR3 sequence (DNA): TGCGCCAGCAGCTTGGTTCGGACGAACACTGAAGCTTTCTTT. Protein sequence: CASSLVRTNTEAFF.

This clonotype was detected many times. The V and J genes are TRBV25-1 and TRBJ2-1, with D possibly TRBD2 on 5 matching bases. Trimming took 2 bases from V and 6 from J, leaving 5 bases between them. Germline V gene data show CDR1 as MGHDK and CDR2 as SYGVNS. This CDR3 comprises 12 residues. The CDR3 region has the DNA TGTGCCAGCAGTGAAGGGAGCAATGAGCAGTTCTTC. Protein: CASSEGSNEQFF.

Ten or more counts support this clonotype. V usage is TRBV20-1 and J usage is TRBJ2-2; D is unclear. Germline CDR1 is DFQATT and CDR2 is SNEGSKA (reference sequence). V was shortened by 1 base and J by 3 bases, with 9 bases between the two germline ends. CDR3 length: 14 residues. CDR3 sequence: CSARVRAHTGELFF. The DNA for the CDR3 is TGCAGTGCTAGAGTTAGGGCCCACACCGGGGAGCTGTTTTTT.

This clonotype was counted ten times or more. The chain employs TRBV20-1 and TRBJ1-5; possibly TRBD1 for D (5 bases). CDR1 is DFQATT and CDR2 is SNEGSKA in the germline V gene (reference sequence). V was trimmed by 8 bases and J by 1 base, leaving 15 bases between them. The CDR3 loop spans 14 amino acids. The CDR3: CSSRPRGSNQPQHF. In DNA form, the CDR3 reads TGCAGTTCAAGACCGCGGGGGAGCAATCAGCCCCAGCATTTT.

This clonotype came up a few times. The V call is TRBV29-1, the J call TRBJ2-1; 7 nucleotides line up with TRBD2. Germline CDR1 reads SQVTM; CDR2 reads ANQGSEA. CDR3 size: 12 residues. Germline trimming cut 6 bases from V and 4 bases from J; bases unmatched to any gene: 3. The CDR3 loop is CSVGGGYNEQFF. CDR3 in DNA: TGCAGCGTGGGCGGGGGTTACAATGAGCAGTTCTTC.

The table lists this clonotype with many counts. The CDR3: CSARDRGQPRNTGELFF. CDR3 sequence (DNA): TGCAGTGCTAGGGACAGGGGGCAACCTCGGAACACCGGGGAGCTGTTTTTT. This chain uses TRBV20-1 with TRBJ2-2, with 11 bases that match TRBD1. The germline V gene encodes CDR1 DFQATT and CDR2 SNEGSKA (reference sequence). The CDR3 runs 17 residues. V lost 3 bases and J lost 1; bases outside the gene matches: 7.

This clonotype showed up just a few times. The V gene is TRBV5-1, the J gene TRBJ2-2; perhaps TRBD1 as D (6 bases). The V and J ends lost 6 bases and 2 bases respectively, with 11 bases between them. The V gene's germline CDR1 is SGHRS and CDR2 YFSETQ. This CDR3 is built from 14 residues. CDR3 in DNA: TGCGCCAGCAAAACAGGGCTTAACACCGGGGAGCTGTTTTTT. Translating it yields CASKTGLNTGELFF.